This entry lists 17 T cell receptor beta chains sequenced from one sample in a study of cytomegalovirus exposure and HLA in healthy donors. Both 60 Vbeta primers and 13 Jbeta primers went into the PCR. TCRdb's table, derived via immunoSEQ multiplex PCR, lists solely in-frame clones and lacks some. The sample includes about 110,000 clones, about four fifths of them seen just once. Sequencing used PBMCs. The receptors were gathered from a woman aged 60-75 years in good health and CMV-seropositive.

This rearrangement joins TRBV18 to TRBJ2-1; maybe TRBD2 (6 bases). CDR1 and CDR2 (germline): KGHSH, LQKENI. The V end was cut by 2 bases, the J end by 8 bases, with 16 bases between. The CDR3 totals 15 residues. The CDR3 protein is CASSPWDGTRDEQFF. The CDR3 DNA sequence: TGTGCCAGCTCACCATGGGATGGGACTCGCGATGAGCAGTTCTTC.

The rearrangement joins TRBV28 to TRBJ2-5; 7 nucleotides align to TRBD2. CDR1 is MDHEN, CDR2 SYDVKM, per germline. The CDR3 has 13 residues. V shed 5 bases and J 5 bases; nucleotides not matched to a gene: 5. This CDR3 reads CASSPSGTETQYF. As DNA, the CDR3 is TGTGCCAGCAGTCCCAGCGGGACCGAGACCCAGTACTTC.

This chain's CDR3 is CASSSDGMNTEAFF. Here the CDR3 DNA reads TGTGCCAGCAGCTCGGACGGGATGAACACTGAAGCTTTCTTT. This chain connects TRBV11-3 to TRBJ1-1; D is uncertain. The germline V gene encodes CDR1 SGHNT and CDR2 YENEEA. There are 14 residues in the CDR3. V was clipped by 4 bases and J by 0 bases, with 9 bases between them.

The chain recombines TRBV27 with TRBJ2-7; D may be TRBD1 (5 bases). The CDR3 length is 12 residues. V gave up 6 bases and J gave up 3 bases, with 9 bases separating them. Germline CDR1 reads MNHEY; CDR2 reads SMNVEV (reference sequence). CDR3 sequence reads: CASRQGSYEQYF. CDR3 sequence (DNA): TGTGCCAGCAGGCAGGGTAGCTACGAGCAGTACTTC.

The rearrangement joins TRBV6-1 to TRBJ2-1; D may be TRBD2 (6 bases). V gave up 5 bases and J gave up 0 bases, with 17 bases separating them. The CDR3 spans 17 residues. CDR1 and CDR2 from the germline V gene are MNHNS and SASEGT. The CDR3 region is CASSQDLASSSYNEQFF. CDR3 DNA: TGTGCCAGCAGTCAAGACCTAGCGTCAAGCTCCTACAATGAGCAGTTCTTC.

The chain combines TRBV6-6 with TRBJ2-5; 7 bases fit TRBD1. Germline values: CDR1 MNHNY, CDR2 SVGAGI (reference sequence). The CDR3 spans 15 residues. V was clipped by 2 bases and J by 1 base; unmatched bases: 4. Written as DNA, the CDR3 is TGTGCCAGCAGTTACACAACAGGGGCCCAAGAGACCCAGTACTTC. This encodes CASSYTTGAQETQYF.

This sequence joins TRBV2 and TRBJ1-5; D perhaps matches TRBD1 (6 bases). The CDR3 is 14 amino acids. CDR1 and CDR2 (germline): SNHLY, FYNNEI. Trimming took off 6 bases at V and 5 bases at J, with 14 bases between the two ends. The CDR3 DNA is TGTGCCAGCAGATACAGGGATGGCGATCAGCCCCAGCATTTT. Its protein is CASRYRDGDQPQHF.

V and J are TRBV18 and TRBJ2-5; TRBD1 matches at 7 bases. The CDR3 runs to 13 residues. Germline V gives CDR1 KGHSH, CDR2 LQKENI. The trim removed 3 bases at V and 3 bases at J, leaving 1 base unmatched. CDR3 loop: CASSPQGEETQYF. CDR3 sequence (DNA): TGTGCCAGCTCACCCCAGGGGGAAGAGACCCAGTACTTC.

This clone was observed once. Germline is not matched at one junction end, which may reflect a read error. The V and J genes are TRBV4-2 and TRBJ2-1, with 8 positions matching TRBD2. The germline CDR1 and CDR2 sequences are LGHNA and YNFKEQ. This CDR3 has 16 residues. The CDR3 DNA follows: TGTGCCAGCAGCCAAGAGAGGGGACTAGTTTACAGTGAGCAGTTCTTC. Translation gives CASSQERGLVYSEQFF.

The V and J genes are TRBV19 and TRBJ2-3; 10 bases fit TRBD1. Trimming cost V 4 bases and J 1 base; bases outside gene matches: 8. Per the germline V gene, CDR1 is LNHDA and CDR2 is SQIVND (reference sequence). The CDR3 is 17 residues long. The CDR3 sequence is CASSTLRGTGGTDTQYF. The CDR3 DNA follows: TGTGCCAGTAGTACCCTTCGGGGGACAGGGGGCACAGATACGCAGTATTTT.

CDR3: CASSTYSNQPQHF. For the CDR3, the DNA is TGTGCCAGCAGCACCTATAGCAATCAGCCCCAGCATTTT. This chain connects TRBV2 to TRBJ1-5; no clear D. This CDR3 contains 13 residues. The germline V gene has CDR1 SNHLY and CDR2 FYNNEI. V was trimmed by 6 bases and J by 0 bases, leaving 6 bases between them.

With respect to this clone: One end of the junction is discordant with germline, which a read error may explain. This sample also contains other DNA sequences that code for the same CDR3. The chain couples TRBV6-5 to TRBJ2-7; D might be TRBD2 (6 bases). Looked up from germline, CDR1 is MNHEY and CDR2 is SVGAGI. The CDR3 extends over 14 amino acids. CDR3 DNA sequence: TGTGCCAGCAGTAGGGGACTGCCGACCTACGAGCAGTATTTC. It is translated as CASSRGLPTYEQYF.

The chain is built from TRBV7-2 and TRBJ1-5, with a weak D call TRBD1 (5 bases). V shed 1 base and J shed 3 bases, with 13 bases lying between them. Germline CDR1 reads SGHTA; CDR2 reads FQGNSA. CDR3 length: 16 residues. CDR3 region: CASSLVGEGTNQPQHF. The CDR3 nucleotides read TGTGCCAGCAGCTTAGTTGGGGAGGGGACCAATCAGCCCCAGCATTTT.

The V and J genes are TRBV10-1 and TRBJ2-2, with 7 bases identical to TRBD2. V shed 6 bases and J 7 bases; nucleotides not matched to a gene: 17. CDR3 length: 17 residues. Germline V gives CDR1 WNHNN, CDR2 SYGVQD (reference sequence). CDR3 DNA sequence: TGCGCCAGCAGAACTAGCGCCCGAGGCCCATGTTGCGGGGAGCTGTTTTTT. It yields the protein CASRTSARGPCCGELFF.

The genes are TRBV19 and TRBJ2-1, with TRBD1 matching 8 bases. The germline gives CDR1 LNHDA, CDR2 SQIVND (reference sequence). Losses at the gene ends were 10 bases for V and 6 bases for J; bases not matched to a gene: 23. The CDR3 sequence is 18 residues long. The CDR3 DNA sequence: TGTGCCACAAAGACCCAGGGGGCGCGGGCATATGTTTTCAATGAGCAGTTCTTC. The encoded protein is CATKTQGARAYVFNEQFF.

The chain has TRBV25-1 and TRBJ1-5, with a possible D match to TRBD1 (6 bases). V shed 1 base and J shed 3 bases, with 19 bases lying between them. This CDR3 has 18 residues. Germline V CDR1 and CDR2: MGHDK, SYGVNS. The CDR3 region is CASSELKGQGCNNQPQHF. The CDR3 DNA reads TGTGCCAGCAGTGAATTAAAAGGCCAGGGGTGTAACAATCAGCCCCAGCATTTT.

J is TRBJ2-3 and V is TRBV9; 9 bases are a match to TRBD2. V gave up 3 bases and J gave up 2 bases; unmatched junction bases: 10. The CDR3 has 17 residues. Germline V gene lookup returns CDR1 SGDLS and CDR2 YYNGEE. CDR3 in amino acids: CASSGTAGGRATDTQYF. The CDR3 DNA sequence: TGTGCCAGCAGCGGGACAGCGGGCGGGAGGGCCACAGATACGCAGTATTTT.